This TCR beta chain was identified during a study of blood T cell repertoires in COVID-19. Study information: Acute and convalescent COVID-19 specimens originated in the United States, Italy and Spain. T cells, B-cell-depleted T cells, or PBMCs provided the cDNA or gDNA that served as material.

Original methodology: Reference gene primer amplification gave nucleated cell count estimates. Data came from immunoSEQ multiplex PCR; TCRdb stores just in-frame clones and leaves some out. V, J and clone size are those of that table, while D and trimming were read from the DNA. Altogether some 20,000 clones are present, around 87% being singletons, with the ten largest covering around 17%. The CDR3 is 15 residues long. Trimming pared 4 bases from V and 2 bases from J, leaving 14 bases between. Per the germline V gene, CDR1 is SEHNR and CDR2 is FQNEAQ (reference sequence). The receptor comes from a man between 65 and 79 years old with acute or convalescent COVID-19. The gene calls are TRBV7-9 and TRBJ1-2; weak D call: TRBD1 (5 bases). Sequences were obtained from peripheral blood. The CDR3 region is CASSSGEGVNYGYTF. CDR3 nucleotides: TGTGCCAGCAGCTCTGGCGAAGGGGTGAACTATGGCTACACCTTC.